One sample yielded the 12 T cell receptor beta chains listed below, sequenced in a study of blood T cell repertoires in COVID-19. Libraries were prepared by immunoSEQ multiplex PCR; TCRdb keeps only in-frame clonotypes and omits some of them. The data contain about 320,000 clones, under 90% of them singletons. Sequencing was carried out using PBMCs or T cells enriched from blood (not recorded which). These receptors were taken from a man aged 55 to 70 who had recovered from COVID-19.

The rearrangement joins TRBV5-1 to TRBJ1-1, with D uncertain. Between the trimmed V and J ends, which lost 1 base and 1 base, there was a span of 14 bases. Germline V lookup: CDR1 SGHRS, CDR2 YFSETQ. This CDR3 has 16 residues. CDR3 amino acids: CASSLIVRAGNTEAFF. In DNA, the CDR3 is TGCGCCAGCAGCTTGATCGTCCGAGCCGGGAACACTGAAGCTTTCTTT.

The rearrangement joins TRBV19 to TRBJ2-7; D is possibly TRBD2 (6 bases). Looked up from germline, CDR1 is LNHDA and CDR2 is SQIVND (reference sequence). Trimming removed 6 bases at V and 4 bases at J, with 28 bases between. The CDR3 length is 18 residues. In DNA form, the CDR3 reads TGTGCCAGTAGACCCTATCTCCTAGTTGACGGGAGAGGGTACGAGCAGTACTTC. Its translation: CASRPYLLVDGRGYEQYF.

The genes are TRBV28 and TRBJ2-7, with 8 nucleotides matching TRBD2. This CDR3 contains 16 residues. Germline V gene sequence: CDR1 MDHEN, CDR2 SYDVKM. Trimming cost V 6 bases and J 4 bases; bases outside gene matches: 14. This CDR3 is CASSSGAGSGNYEQYF. For the CDR3, the DNA is TGTGCCAGCAGCTCAGGTGCAGGTAGCGGGAATTACGAGCAGTACTTC.

V is TRBV19 and J is TRBJ2-7; D gene unclear. Germline lookup yields CDR1 LNHDA and CDR2 SQIVND (reference sequence). This CDR3 is built from 11 residues. The germline V and J ends were trimmed by 5 bases and 3 bases, with 5 bases remaining between them. The DNA for the CDR3 is TGTGCCAGTAGTGTCGGCTACGAGCAGTACTTC. Translated, it gives CASSVGYEQYF. The entire variable domain, with the rest obtained from reference TRBV19 and TRBJ2-7, is as follows: DGGITQSPKYLFRKEGQNVTLSCEQNLNHDAMYWYRQDPGQGLRLIYYSQIVNDFQKGDIAEGYSVSREKKESFPLTVTSAQKNPTAFYLCASSVGYEQYFGPGTRLTVT.

The chain couples TRBV6-2 or TRBV6-3 to TRBJ1-5; tentative D call: TRBD1 (5 bases). This CDR3 has 18 amino acids. Deletions cut 2 bases from V and 2 bases from J, with 19 bases between. CDR1 is MNHEY and CDR2 is SVGEGT in the germline V gene. The CDR3 loop is CASSYRGTRMSGNQPQHF. The CDR3 coding sequence is TGTGCCAGCAGTTACCGCGGGACGCGCATGTCGGGCAATCAGCCCCAGCATTTT.

The chain has TRBV5-4 and TRBJ1-2, with TRBD1 as a possible D gene (6 bases). The CDR3 runs 15 residues. V lost 2 bases and J 4 bases, leaving 15 bases between the germline ends. Germline lookup yields CDR1 SGHNT and CDR2 YYREEE (reference sequence). Here the CDR3 DNA reads TGTGCCAGCAGCTTAGGGGGGGTCGGTGGCTATGGCTACACCTTC. Translated, it gives CASSLGGVGGYGYTF. The variable domain in full, with the rest retrieved from reference TRBV5-4 and TRBJ1-2, is ETGVTQSPTHLIKTRGQQVTLRCSSQSGHNTVSWYQQALGQGPQFIFQYYREEENGRGNFPPRFSGLQFPNYSSELNVNALELDDSALYLCASSLGGVGGYGYTFGSGTRLTVV.

V usage is TRBV18 and J usage is TRBJ1-4, with TRBD1 matching 7 bases. V gave up 0 bases and J gave up 7 bases; unmatched junction bases: 8. The CDR3 covers 16 residues. In germline, CDR1 is KGHSH, CDR2 LQKENI. The CDR3 reads CASSPPGTGDGEKLFF. CDR3 nucleotide sequence: TGTGCCAGCTCACCACCGGGAACAGGGGATGGTGAAAAACTGTTTTTT.

The V call is TRBV30, the J call TRBJ2-7, with 9 bases matching TRBD2. The CDR3 spans 15 residues. With 4 bases clipped from V and 3 bases from J, the junction kept 10 bases outside the gene matches. Germline CDR1 and CDR2: GTSNPN and SVGIG (reference sequence). The CDR3 sequence: CAWTSRGSGGYEQYF. The CDR3 DNA reads as TGTGCCTGGACCTCCAGGGGTAGCGGGGGCTACGAGCAGTACTTC.

The chain joins TRBV6-4 to TRBJ2-2, with D tentatively TRBD2 (5 bases). Germline loops: CDR1 MRHNA, CDR2 SNTAGT. Trimming shortened V by 6 bases and J by 4 bases, and 12 bases separated the two germline ends. CDR3 length equals 14 residues. CDR3 DNA: TGTGCCAGCAGGGCGCTGAGCGGCACCGGGGAGCTGTTTTTT. This gives the protein CASRALSGTGELFF.

The chain has TRBV12-5 and TRBJ2-1, with TRBD2 matching 11 bases. This CDR3 contains 16 residues. Germline-derived CDR1 and CDR2 are LGHNT and FRNRAP. Losses at the gene ends were 2 bases for V and 4 bases for J; bases not matched to a gene: 4. The CDR3 reads CASGLSGTSGYNEQFF. The CDR3 DNA sequence: TGTGCTAGTGGTTTGTCCGGGACTAGCGGTTACAATGAGCAGTTCTTC.

This clone was counted only a few times. The gene calls are TRBV7-9 and TRBJ2-1; TRBD1 matches at 10 bases. Germline-derived CDR1 and CDR2 are SEHNR and FQNEAQ (reference sequence). The CDR3 is 16 amino acids. V lost 7 bases, J lost 7 bases, and 13 bases stayed unmatched. The CDR3 nucleotides read TGTGCCAGCACCGCCTACGGGACAGGGGCTCAAAATGAGCAGTTCTTC. Translation gives CASTAYGTGAQNEQFF.

This chain uses TRBV5-1 with TRBJ2-5; D may be TRBD1 (7 bases). Between the trimmed V and J ends, which lost 1 base and 5 bases, there was a span of 15 bases. This CDR3 is 15 amino acids long. Germline CDR1 and CDR2: SGHRS and YFSETQ. The CDR3 DNA follows: TGCGCCAGCAGCTTGAACACTGCAGGGGGGGAGACCCAGTACTTC. It translates to CASSLNTAGGETQYF. Looking up the rest from reference TRBV5-1 and TRBJ2-5 gives the full variable domain: KAGVTQTPRYLIKTRGQQVTLSCSPISGHRSVSWYQQTPGQGLQFLFEYFSETQRNKGNFPGRFSGRQFSNSRSEMNVSTLELGDSALYLCASSLNTAGGETQYFGPGTRLLVL.